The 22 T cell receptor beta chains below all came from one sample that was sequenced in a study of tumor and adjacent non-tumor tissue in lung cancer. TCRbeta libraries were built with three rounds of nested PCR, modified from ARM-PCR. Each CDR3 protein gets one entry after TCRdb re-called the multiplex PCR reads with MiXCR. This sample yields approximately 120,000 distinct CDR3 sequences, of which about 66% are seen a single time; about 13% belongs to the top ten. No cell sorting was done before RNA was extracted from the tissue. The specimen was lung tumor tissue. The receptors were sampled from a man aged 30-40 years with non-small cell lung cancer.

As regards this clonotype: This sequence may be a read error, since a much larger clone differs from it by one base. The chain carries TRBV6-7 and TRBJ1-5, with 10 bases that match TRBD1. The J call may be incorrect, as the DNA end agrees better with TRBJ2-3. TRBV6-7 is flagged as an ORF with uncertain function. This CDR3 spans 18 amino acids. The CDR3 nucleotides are TGTGCCAGCAGTTACTCGCCGAGGACAGGGGGACTCAATCAGCCCCAGTATTTT. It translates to CASSYSPRTGGLNQPQYF.

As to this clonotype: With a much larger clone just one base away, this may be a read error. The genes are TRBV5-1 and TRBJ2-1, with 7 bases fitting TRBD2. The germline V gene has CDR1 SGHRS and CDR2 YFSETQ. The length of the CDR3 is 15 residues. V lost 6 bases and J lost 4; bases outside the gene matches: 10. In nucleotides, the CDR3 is TGCGCCAGCACCTTCGAAGCGGGGCTATACAATGAGCAGTTCTTC. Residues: CASTFEAGLYNEQFF.

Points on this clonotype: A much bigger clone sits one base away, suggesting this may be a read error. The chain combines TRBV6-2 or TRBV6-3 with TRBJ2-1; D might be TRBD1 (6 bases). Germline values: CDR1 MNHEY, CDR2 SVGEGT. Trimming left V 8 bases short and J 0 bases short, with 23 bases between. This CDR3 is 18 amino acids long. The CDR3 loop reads CASLPIPVGASSYNEQFF. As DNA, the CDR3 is TGTGCCAGCCTCCCGATCCCAGTGGGGGCCAGCTCCTACAATGAGCAGTTCTTC.

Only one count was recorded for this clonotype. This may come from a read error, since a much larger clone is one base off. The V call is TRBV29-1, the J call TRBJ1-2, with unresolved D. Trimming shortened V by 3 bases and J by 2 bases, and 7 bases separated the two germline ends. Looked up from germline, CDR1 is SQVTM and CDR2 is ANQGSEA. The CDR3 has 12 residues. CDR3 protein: CSVEDDNYGYTF. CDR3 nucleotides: TGCAGCGTTGAGGACGACAACTATGGCTACACCTTC.

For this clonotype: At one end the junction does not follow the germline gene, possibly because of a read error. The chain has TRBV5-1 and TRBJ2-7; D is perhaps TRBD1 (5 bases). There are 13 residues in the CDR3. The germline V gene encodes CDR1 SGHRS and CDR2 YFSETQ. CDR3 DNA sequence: TGCGACAGCAGCAGAACAGGTTCCTACGAGCAGTACTTC. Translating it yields CDSSRTGSYEQYF.

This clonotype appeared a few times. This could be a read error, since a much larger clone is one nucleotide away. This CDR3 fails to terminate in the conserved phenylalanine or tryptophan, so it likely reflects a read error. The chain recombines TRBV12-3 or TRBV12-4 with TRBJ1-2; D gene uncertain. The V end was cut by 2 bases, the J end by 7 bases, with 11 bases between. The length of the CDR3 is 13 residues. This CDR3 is CASSLTQSLGYTL. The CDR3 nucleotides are TGTGCCAGCAGTTTAACACAGTCCCTTGGCTACACCCTC.

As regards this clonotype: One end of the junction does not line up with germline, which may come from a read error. The DNA of the CDR3 is TGTGCCAACAGGTCCCTTGGGGACAACTCCTACGAGCAGTACTTT. Protein product: CANRSLGDNSYEQYF. The chain links TRBV5-5 to TRBJ2-7, with D possibly being TRBD1 (6 bases). This CDR3 has 15 amino acids. Germline assignment: CDR1 SGHKS and CDR2 YYEKEE (reference sequence).

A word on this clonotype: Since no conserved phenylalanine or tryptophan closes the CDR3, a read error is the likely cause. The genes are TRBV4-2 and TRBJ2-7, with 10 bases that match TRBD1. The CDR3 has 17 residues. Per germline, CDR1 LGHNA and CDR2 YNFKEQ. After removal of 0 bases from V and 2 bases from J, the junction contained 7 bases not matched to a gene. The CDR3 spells CASSQDRDRGVPYEQYL. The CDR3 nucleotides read TGTGCCAGCAGCCAAGATCGGGACAGGGGTGTTCCCTACGAGCAGTACCTC.

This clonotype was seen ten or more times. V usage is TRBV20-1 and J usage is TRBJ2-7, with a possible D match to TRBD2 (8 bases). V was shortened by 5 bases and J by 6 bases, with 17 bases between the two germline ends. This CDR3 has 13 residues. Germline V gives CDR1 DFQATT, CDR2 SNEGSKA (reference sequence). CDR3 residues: CSAPRDSGSEQYF. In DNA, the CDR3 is TGCAGTGCTCCCCGGGACAGCGGGAGCGAGCAGTACTTC.

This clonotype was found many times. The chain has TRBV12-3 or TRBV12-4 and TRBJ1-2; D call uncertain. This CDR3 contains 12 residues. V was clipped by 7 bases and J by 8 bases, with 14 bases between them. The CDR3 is CASTFGVEGYTF. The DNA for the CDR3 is TGTGCCAGCACCTTCGGAGTTGAGGGCTACACCTTC.

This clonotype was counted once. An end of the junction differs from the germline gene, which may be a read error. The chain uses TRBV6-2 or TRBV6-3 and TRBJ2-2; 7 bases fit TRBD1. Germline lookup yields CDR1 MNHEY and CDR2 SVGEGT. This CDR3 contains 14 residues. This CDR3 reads CASNYRGNTGELFF. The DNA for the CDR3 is TGTGCCAGCAATTACAGGGGGAACACCGGGGAGCTGTTTTTT.

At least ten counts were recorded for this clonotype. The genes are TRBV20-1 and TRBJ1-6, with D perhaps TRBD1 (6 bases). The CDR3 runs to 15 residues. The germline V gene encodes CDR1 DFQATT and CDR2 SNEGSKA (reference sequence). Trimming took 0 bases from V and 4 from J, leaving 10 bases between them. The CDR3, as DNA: TGCAGTGCTAGAGAACCAGGGGCGTATAATTCACCCCTCCACTTT. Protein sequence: CSAREPGAYNSPLHF.

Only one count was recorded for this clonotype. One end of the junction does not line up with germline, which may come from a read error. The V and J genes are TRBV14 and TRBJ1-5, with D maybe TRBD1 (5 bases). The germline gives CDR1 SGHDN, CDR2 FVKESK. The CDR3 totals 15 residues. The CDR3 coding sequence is TGTGTCAGCAGCCAAGCCGGGACGCCCCCCGGGCCCCAGCATTTT. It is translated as CVSSQAGTPPGPQHF.

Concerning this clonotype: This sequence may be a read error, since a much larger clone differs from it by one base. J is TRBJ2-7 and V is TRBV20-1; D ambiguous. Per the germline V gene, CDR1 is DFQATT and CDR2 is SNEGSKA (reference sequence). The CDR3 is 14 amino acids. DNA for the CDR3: TGCGGTGCTAGACGGGCACCTAGCTCCTACGAGCAGTACTTC. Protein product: CGARRAPSSYEQYF.

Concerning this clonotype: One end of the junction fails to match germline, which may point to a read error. CDR3 sequence reads: CTSTDGSSGVNVLTF. CDR3 DNA sequence: TGTACCAGCACTGACGGTAGCTCTGGGGTCAACGTCCTGACTTTC. The chain recombines TRBV6-6 with TRBJ2-6; D uncertain. The CDR3 contains 15 residues. Germline loops: CDR1 MNHNY, CDR2 SVGAGI (reference sequence).

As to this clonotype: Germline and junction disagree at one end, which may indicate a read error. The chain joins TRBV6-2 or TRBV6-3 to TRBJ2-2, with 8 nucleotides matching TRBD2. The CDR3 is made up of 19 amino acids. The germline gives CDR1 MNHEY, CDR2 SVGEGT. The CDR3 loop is CTSSTDGLAGGENTGELFF. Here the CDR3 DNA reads TGTACCAGCAGTACAGACGGACTGGCGGGGGGCGAGAACACCGGGGAGCTGTTTTTT.

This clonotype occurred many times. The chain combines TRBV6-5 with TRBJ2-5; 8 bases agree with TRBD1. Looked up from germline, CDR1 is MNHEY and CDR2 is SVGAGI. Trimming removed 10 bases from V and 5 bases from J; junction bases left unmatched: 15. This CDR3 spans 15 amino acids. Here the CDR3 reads CATAIGTGDGETQYF. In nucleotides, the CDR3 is TGTGCCACCGCAATAGGGACAGGTGATGGGGAGACCCAGTACTTC.

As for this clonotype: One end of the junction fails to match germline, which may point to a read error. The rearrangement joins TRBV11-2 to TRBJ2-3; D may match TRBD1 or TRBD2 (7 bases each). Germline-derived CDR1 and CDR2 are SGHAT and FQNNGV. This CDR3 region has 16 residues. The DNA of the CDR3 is TGTGCTAGCAGCTTAGGGACAGCGGGGAGCACAGATACGCAGTATTTT. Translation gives CASSLGTAGSTDTQYF.

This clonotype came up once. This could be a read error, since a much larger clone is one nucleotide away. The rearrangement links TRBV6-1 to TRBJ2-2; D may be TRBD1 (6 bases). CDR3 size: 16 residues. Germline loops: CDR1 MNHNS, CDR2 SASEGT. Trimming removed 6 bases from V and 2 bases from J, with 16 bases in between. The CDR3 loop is CASSPWTEENTGELFF. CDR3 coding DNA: TGTGCCAGCAGCCCCTGGACAGAGGAAAACACCGGGGAGCTGTTTTTT.

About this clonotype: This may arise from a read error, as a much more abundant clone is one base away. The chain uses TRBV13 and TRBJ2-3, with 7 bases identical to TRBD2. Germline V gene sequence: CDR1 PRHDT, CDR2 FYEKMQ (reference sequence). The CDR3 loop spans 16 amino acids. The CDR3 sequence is CASSSYRQTSTVTQYF. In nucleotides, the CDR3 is TGTGCCAGCAGCTCCTACCGACAGACTAGCACAGTTACGCAGTATTTT.

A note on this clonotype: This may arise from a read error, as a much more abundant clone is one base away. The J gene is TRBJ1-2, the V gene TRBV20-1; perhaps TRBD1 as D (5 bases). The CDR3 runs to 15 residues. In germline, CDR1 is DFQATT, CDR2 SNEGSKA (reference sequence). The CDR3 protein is CSARAPLGTDYDYTF. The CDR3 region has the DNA TGCAGTGCTAGAGCTCCCCTTGGGACGGACTATGACTACACCTTC.

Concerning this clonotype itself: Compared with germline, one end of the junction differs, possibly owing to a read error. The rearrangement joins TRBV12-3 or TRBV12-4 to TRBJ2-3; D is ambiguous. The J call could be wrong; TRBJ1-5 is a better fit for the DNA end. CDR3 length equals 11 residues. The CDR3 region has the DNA TGTGCCAACAGTTTGGGAGATATGCAGCATTTT. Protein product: CANSLGDMQHF.